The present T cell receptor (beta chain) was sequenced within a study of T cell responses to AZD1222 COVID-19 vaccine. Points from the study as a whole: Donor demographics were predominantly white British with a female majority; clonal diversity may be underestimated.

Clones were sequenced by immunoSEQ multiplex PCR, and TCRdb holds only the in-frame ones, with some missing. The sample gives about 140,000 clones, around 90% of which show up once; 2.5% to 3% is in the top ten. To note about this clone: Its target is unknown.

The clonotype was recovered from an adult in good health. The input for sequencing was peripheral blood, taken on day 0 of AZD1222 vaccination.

CDR3 loop: CASKRAGVGNTEAFF. The CDR3 DNA is TGTGCCAGCAAACGGGCCGGGGTTGGGAACACTGAAGCTTTCTTT. The chain couples TRBV19 to TRBJ1-1; D ambiguous. V was clipped by 9 bases and J by 1 base, with 18 bases between them. The CDR3 consists of 15 residues. Germline assignment: CDR1 LNHDA and CDR2 SQIVND (reference sequence).